This T cell receptor (beta chain) emerged from a study of T cells after yellow fever vaccination. Study in general: SMART-Seq v4 Ultra Low Input served to prepare low-cell-number fractions.

V was pared by 1 base and J by 0 bases, with 9 bases of the junction left unmatched. This CDR3 is 19 amino acids long. From germline, CDR1 is SQVTM and CDR2 ANQGSEA. The table lists this clonotype with many counts. Each CDR3 protein gets one entry after TCRdb re-called the 5' RACE reads with MiXCR. The sample gives 40,000 to 50,000 distinct CDR3 sequences, 5.5% to 7.5% of which show up once; under 11% is in the top ten. The receptor was isolated from a man aged 30-40 years who received the YFV17D yellow fever vaccine. This specimen was PBMCs, either bulk or a sorted T-cell subset (CD4+, CD8+, memory, or dextramer-sorted; not recorded which), taken 45 days after the yellow fever booster vaccination. The rearrangement links TRBV29-1 to TRBJ2-6; 10 bases are a match to TRBD1. Here the CDR3 reads CSVEALGTGEISGANVLTF. DNA of the CDR3: TGCAGCGTTGAAGCTCTTGGGACAGGGGAAATCTCTGGGGCCAACGTCCTGACTTTC.